The following is a T cell receptor (beta chain) sequence with its context. The sample is drawn from a study of blood T cell repertoires in COVID-19. The assay was immunoSEQ multiplex PCR, and TCRdb's table has in-frame clones only and misses some. Found here are fewer than 150,000 clones, roughly 80% of them singletons; the top ten hold roughly 1.6%. V lost 6 bases, J lost 8 bases, and 6 bases stayed unmatched. The CDR3 extends over 13 amino acids. Germline lookup yields CDR1 KGHSH and CDR2 LQKENI. Sequenced material: peripheral blood. This receptor was identified in a man between 50 and 59 years old with acute or convalescent COVID-19. This sequence joins TRBV18 and TRBJ1-4, with 7 bases that match TRBD1. The CDR3 reads CASSRSQGEKLFF. CDR3 bases: TGTGCCAGCTCTCGCTCACAGGGGGAAAAACTGTTTTTT.